In this sample, the clone carrying this TCR beta chain turned up many times. What it binds is not known. The data are from a study of T cells in Graves' hyperthyroidism and ophthalmopathy. For the study at large: It was at initial diagnosis, before any treatment, that peripheral blood was collected. Study results and limitations: In blood, most of the thyroid clonotypes expanded above 0.001 were also present. By a 13 V-J model, ophthalmopathy was set apart from stable hyperthyroidism. With a median lead of approximately 6.4 months before onset, the model predicted ophthalmopathy.

RNA transcripts provided the source from which TCR beta CDR3 regions were amplified. An initial round of RT-PCR targeting the TCR CDR3 relied on the HTBI primer set. TCRdb passed the multiplex PCR reads through MiXCR, listing each CDR3 protein once. The table shows fewer than 750,000 distinct CDR3 sequences, with more than 12% occurring only once. Sample: blood. The receptor's source is a woman aged 50 to 65 with Graves' ophthalmopathy.

CDR3 residues: CASSLDPGVETQYF. CDR3 bases: TGTGCCAGCAGCTTAGATCCGGGTGTAGAGACCCAGTACTTC. The chain recombines TRBV11-2 with TRBJ2-5; unclear D gene. The CDR3 is made up of 14 amino acids. Trimming removed 0 bases at V and 4 bases at J, with 9 bases between. Germline CDR1 reads SGHAT; CDR2 reads FQNNGV.